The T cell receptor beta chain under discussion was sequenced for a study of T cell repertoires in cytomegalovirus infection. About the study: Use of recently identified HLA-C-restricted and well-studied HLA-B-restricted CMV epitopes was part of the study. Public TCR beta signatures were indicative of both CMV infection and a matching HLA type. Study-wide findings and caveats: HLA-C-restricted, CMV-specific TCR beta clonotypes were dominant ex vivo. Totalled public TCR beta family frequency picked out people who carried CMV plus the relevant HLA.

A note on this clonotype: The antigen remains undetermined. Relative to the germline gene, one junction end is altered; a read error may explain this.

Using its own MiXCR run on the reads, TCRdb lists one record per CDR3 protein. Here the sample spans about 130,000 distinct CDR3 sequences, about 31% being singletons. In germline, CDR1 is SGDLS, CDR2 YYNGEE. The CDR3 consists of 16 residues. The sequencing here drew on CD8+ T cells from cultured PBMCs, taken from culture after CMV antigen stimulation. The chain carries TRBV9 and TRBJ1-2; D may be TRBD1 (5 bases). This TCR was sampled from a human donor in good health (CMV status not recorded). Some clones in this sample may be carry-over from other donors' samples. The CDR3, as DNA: TGTGCCAGCAGCCCCCGGGACCCAGCAAGGAACTATGGCTGCACCTTC. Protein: CASSPRDPARNYGCTF.